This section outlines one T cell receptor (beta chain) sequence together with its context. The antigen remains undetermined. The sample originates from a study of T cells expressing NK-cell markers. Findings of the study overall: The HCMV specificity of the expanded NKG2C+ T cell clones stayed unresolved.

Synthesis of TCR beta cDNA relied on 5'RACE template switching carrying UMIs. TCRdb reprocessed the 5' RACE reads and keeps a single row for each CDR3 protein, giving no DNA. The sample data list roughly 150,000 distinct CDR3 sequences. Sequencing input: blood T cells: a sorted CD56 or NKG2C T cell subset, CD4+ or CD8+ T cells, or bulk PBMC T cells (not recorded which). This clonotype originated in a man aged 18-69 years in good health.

CDR3 region: CSVAGDYGYTF. The chain recombines TRBV29-1 with TRBJ1-2; TCRdb returns TRBD1, unconfirmable since there is no DNA. Germline V lookup: CDR1 SQVTM, CDR2 ANQGSEA. The CDR3 totals 11 residues.